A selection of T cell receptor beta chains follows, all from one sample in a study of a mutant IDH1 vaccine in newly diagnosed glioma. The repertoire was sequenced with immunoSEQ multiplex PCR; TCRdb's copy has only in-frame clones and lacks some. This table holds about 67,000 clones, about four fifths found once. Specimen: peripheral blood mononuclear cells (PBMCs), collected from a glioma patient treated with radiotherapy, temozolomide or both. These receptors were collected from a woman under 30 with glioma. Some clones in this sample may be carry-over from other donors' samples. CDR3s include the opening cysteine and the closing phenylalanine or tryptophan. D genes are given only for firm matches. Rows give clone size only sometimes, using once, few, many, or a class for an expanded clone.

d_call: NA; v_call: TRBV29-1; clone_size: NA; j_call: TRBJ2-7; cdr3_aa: CSVGQLGGFSWDEQYF; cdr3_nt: TGCAGCGTTGGGCAGTTGGGAGGCTTCTCGTGGGACGAGCAGTACTTC
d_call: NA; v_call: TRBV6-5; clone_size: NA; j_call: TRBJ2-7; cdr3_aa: CASSSPKAYEQYF; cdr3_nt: TGTGCCAGCAGTTCGCCGAAAGCCTACGAGCAGTACTTC
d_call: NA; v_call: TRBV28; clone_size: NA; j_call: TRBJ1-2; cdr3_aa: CASSLSWQLSSLNYGYTF; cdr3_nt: TGTGCCAGCAGCCTCTCTTGGCAGCTTAGTTCCCTTAACTATGGCTACACCTTC
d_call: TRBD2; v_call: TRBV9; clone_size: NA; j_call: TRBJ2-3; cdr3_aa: CASSERLAGGTDTQYF; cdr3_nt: TGTGCCAGCAGCGAGAGACTAGCGGGGGGCACAGATACGCAGTATTTT
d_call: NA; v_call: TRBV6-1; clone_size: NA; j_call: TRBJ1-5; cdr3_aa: CASSLRGTGQPQHF; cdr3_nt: TGTGCCAGCAGCTTAAGGGGTACGGGTCAGCCCCAGCATTTT
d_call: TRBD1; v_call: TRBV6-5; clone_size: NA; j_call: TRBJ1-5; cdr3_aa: CASRDRGQQPQHF; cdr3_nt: TGTGCCAGCCGGGACAGGGGTCAGCAGCCCCAGCATTTT
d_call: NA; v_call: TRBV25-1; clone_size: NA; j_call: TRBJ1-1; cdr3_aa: CASSEFGRPLEAFF; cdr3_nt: TGTGCCAGCAGTGAATTTGGTAGGCCCCTTGAAGCTTTCTTT
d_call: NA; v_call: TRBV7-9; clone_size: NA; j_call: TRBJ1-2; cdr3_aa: CASSSSSGYTF; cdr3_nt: TGTGCCAGCAGCTCTTCCAGTGGCTACACCTTC
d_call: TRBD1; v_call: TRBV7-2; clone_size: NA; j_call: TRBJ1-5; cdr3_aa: CASRPAGTGGGGPQHF; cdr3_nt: TGTGCCAGCAGACCCGCCGGGACAGGGGGCGGTGGGCCCCAGCATTTT
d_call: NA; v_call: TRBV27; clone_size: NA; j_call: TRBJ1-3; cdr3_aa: CASSHPPPGNTIYF; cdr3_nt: TGTGCCAGCAGCCACCCCCCCCCAGGGAACACCATATATTTT
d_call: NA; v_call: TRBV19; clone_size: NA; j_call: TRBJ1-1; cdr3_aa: CASSSTTGRRNTEAFF; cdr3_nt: TGTGCCAGTAGTAGTACTACGGGACGGAGGAACACTGAAGCTTTCTTT
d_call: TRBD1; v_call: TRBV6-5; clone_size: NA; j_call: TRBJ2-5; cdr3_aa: CASRRDRGGETQYF; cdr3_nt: TGTGCCAGCAGACGGGACAGGGGCGGGGAGACCCAGTACTTC
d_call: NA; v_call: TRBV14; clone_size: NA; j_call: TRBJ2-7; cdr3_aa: CASSPQGGGTGIEQYF; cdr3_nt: TGTGCCAGCAGCCCCCAAGGTGGCGGGACGGGAATCGAGCAGTACTTC
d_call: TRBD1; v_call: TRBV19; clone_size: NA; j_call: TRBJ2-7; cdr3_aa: CASSAWDSSTYEQYF; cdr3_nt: TGTGCCAGTAGTGCCTGGGACAGTTCGACCTACGAGCAGTACTTC
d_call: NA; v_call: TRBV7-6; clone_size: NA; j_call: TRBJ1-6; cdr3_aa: CASSLRDGTPLHF; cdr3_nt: TGTGCCAGCAGCTTACGGGACGGGACACCCCTCCACTTT
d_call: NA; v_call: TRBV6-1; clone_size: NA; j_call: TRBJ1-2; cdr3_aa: CASNYGYTF; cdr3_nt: TGTGCCAGCAACTATGGCTACACCTTC
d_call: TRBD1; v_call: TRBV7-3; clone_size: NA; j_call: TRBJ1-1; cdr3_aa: CASSFGTGGEEAFF; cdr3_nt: TGTGCCAGCAGCTTTGGAACAGGGGGGGAAGAAGCTTTCTTT
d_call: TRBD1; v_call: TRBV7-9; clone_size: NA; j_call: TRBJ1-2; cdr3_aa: CASRRTGDNYGYTF; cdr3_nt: TGTGCCAGCAGAAGGACAGGGGACAACTATGGCTACACCTTC
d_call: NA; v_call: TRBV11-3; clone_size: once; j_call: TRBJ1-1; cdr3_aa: CASSPVLDTEAFF; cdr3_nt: TGTGCCAGCAGCCCGGTTCTGGACACTGAAGCTTTCTTT
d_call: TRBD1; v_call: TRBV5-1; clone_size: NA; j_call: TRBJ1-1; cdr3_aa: CASSLVGGRPSGDTEAFF; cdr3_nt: TGCGCCAGCAGCTTGGTAGGGGGCAGACCTTCGGGGGACACTGAAGCTTTCTTT
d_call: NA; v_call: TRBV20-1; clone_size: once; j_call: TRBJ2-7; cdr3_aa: CSASDSHEQYF; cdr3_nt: TGCAGTGCCTCAGACTCCCACGAGCAGTACTTC
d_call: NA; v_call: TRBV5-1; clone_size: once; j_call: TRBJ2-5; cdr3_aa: CASSLGLRETQYF; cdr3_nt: TGCGCCAGCAGCTTAGGACTAAGAGAGACCCAGTACTTC
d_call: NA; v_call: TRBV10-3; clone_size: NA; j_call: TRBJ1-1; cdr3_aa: CAISGGNTEAFF; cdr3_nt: TGTGCCATCAGTGGAGGGAACACTGAAGCTTTCTTT
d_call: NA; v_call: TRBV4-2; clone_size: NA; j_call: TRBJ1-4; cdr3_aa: CASSQEDNRKNEKLFF; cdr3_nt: TGTGCCAGCAGCCAAGAGGATAACAGAAAAAATGAAAAACTGTTTTTT
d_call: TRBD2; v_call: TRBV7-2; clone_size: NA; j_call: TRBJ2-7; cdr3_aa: CASSPKGLAGNYEQYF; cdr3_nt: TGTGCCAGCAGCCCAAAAGGGCTAGCGGGAAACTACGAGCAGTACTTC
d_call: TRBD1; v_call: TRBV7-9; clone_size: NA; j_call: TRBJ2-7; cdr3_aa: CASSPGQALAYEQYF; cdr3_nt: TGTGCCAGCAGCCCGGGACAGGCGCTCGCCTACGAGCAGTACTTC
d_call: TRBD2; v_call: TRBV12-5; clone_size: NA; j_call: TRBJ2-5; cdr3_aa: CASGGGGTQYF; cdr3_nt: TGTGCTAGTGGTGGGGGGGGGACCCAGTACTTC
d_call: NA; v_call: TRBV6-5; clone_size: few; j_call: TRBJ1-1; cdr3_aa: CASSYVRGNTEAFF; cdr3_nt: TGTGCCAGCAGTTACGTCCGGGGGAACACTGAAGCTTTCTTT
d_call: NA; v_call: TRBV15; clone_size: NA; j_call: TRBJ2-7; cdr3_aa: CATSGLTGRGDEQYF; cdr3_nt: TGTGCCACCAGCGGACTTACAGGGAGGGGCGACGAGCAGTACTTC
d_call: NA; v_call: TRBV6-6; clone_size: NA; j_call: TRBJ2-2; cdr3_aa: CASSSLPGKGELFF; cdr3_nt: TGTGCCAGCAGTTCCCTGCCCGGAAAAGGGGAGCTGTTTTTT
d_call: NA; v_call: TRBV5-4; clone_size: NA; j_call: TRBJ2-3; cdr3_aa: CASSLEALDTQYF; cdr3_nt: TGTGCCAGCAGCTTGGAAGCGTTGGATACGCAGTATTTT
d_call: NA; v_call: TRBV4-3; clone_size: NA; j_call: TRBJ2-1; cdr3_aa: CASSQGGTPYNEQFF; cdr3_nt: TGCGCCAGCAGCCAAGGCGGGACACCTTACAATGAGCAGTTCTTC
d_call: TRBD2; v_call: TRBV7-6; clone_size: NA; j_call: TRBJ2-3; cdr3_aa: CASSPRVAGGPMNTQYF; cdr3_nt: TGTGCCAGCAGCCCCCGGGTAGCGGGGGGGCCGATGAATACGCAGTATTTT
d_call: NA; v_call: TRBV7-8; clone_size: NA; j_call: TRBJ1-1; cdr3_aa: CASSSLGEAFF; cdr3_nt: TGTGCCAGCAGCTCCCTGGGGGAAGCTTTCTTT
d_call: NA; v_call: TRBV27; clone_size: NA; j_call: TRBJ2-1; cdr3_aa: CASSGLRNLYNEQFF; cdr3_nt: TGTGCCAGCAGTGGCCTCAGGAACCTCTACAATGAGCAGTTCTTC
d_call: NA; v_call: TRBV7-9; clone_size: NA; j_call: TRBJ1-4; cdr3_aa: CASSFGKSRASNEKLFF; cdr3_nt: TGTGCCAGCAGCTTCGGGAAGAGCCGGGCTTCTAATGAAAAACTGTTTTTT
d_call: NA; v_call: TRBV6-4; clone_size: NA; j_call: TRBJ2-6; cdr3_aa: CASTPGANVLTF; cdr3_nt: TGTGCCAGCACCCCAGGGGCCAACGTCCTGACTTTC
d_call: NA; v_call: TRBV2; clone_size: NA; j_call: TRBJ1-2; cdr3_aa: CASSEPQVLSRGYTF; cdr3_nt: TGTGCCAGCAGTGAACCCCAGGTCCTCTCCCGTGGCTACACCTTC
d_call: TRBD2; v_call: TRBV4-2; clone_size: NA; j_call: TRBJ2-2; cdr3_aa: CASSQLAGGTGELFF; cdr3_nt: TGTGCCAGCAGCCAATTAGCGGGGGGCACCGGGGAGCTGTTTTTT
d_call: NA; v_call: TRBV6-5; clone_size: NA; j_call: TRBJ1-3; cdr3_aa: CATLGTASSGNTIYF; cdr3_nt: TGTGCCACACTTGGGACGGCTAGCTCTGGAAACACCATATATTTT
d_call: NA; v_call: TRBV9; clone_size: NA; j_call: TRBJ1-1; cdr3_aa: CASSVDPGGNTEAFF; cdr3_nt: TGTGCCAGCAGCGTCGACCCGGGGGGGAACACTGAAGCTTTCTTT
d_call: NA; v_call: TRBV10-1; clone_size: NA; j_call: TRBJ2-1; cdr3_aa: CASSETNEQFF; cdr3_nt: TGCGCCAGCAGTGAAACCAATGAGCAGTTCTTC